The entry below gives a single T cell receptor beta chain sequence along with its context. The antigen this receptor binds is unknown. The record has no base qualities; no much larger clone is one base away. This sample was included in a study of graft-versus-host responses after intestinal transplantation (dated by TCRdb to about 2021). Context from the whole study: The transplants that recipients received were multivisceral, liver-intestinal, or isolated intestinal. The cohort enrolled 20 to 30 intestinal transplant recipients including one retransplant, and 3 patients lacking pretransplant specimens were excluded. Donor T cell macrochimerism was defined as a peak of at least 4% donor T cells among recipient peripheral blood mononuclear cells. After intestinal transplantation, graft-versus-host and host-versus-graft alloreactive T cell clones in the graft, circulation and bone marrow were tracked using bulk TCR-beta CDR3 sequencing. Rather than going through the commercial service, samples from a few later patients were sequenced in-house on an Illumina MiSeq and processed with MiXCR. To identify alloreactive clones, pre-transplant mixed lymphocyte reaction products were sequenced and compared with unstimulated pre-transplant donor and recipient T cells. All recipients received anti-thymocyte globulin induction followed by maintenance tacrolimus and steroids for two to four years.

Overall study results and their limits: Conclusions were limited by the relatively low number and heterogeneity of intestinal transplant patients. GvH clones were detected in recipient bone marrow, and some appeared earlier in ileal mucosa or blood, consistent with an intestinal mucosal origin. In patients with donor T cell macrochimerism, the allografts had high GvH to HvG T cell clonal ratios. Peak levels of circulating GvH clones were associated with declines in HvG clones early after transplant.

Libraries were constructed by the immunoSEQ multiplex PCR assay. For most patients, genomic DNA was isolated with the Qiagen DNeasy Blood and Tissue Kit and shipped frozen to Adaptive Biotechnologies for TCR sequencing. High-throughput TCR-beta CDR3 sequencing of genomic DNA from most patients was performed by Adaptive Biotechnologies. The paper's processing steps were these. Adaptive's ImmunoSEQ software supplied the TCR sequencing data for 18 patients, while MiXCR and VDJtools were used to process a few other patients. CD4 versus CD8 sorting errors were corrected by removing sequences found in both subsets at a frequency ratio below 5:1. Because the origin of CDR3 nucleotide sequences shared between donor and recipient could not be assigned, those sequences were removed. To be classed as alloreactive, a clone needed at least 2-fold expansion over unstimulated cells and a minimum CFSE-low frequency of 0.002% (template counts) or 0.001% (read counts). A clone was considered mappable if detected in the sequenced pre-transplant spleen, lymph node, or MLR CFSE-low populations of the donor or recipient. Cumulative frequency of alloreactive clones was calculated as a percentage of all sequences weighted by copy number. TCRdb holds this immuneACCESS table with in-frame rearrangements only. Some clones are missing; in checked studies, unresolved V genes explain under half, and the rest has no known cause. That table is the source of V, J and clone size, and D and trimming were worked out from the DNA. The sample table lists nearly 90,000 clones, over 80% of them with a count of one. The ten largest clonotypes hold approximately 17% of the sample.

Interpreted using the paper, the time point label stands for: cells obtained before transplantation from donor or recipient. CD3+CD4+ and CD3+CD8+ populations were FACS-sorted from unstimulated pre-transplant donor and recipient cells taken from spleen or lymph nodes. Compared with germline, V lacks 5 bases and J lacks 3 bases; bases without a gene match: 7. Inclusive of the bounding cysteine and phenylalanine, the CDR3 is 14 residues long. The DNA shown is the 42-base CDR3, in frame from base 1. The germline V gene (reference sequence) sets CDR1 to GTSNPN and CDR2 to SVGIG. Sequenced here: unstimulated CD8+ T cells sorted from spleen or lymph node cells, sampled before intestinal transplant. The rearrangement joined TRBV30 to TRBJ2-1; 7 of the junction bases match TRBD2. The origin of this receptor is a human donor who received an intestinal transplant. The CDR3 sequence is CAWSLAGNYNEQFF. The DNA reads TGTGCCTGGTCCTTAGCGGGCAACTACAATGAGCAGTTCTTC.